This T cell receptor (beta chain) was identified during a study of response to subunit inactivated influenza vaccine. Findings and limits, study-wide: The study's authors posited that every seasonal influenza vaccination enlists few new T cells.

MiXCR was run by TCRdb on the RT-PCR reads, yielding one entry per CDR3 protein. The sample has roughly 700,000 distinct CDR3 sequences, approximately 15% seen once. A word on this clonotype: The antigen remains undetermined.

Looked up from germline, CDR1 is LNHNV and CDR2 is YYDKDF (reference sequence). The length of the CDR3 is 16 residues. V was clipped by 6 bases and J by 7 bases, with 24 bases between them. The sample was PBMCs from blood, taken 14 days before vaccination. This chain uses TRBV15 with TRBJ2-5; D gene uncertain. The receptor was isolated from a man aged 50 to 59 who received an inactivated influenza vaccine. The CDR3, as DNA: TGTGCCACCAGTCTCCTCCGGGCCTCAGAGGAACGGACCCAGTACTTC. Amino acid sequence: CATSLLRASEERTQYF.